Below are 21 T cell receptor beta chains sequenced from a single sample in a study of cytomegalovirus exposure and HLA in healthy donors. A multiplex PCR was run with 60 Vbeta primers and 13 Jbeta primers. Sequencing used immunoSEQ multiplex PCR; TCRdb keeps in-frame clones, though not all of them. The sample shows roughly 130,000 clones, about 80% of them seen only once. Sequences were obtained from PBMCs. These receptors were obtained from a male donor in good health and CMV-seropositive.

The chain recombines TRBV19 with TRBJ1-5; D is possibly TRBD1 (6 bases). Trimming took 10 bases from V and 0 from J, leaving 13 bases between them. The CDR3 is 14 amino acids. Looked up from germline, CDR1 is LNHDA and CDR2 is SQIVND (reference sequence). As DNA, the CDR3 is TGTGCCACTGGGACAATGGGTAGCAATCAGCCCCAGCATTTT. Amino acids: CATGTMGSNQPQHF.

The chain recombines TRBV5-5 with TRBJ2-1; 7 positions agree with TRBD2. The CDR3 length is 15 residues. Trimming cost V 0 bases and J 0 bases; bases outside gene matches: 0. Looked up from germline, CDR1 is SGHKS and CDR2 is YYEKEE (reference sequence). The CDR3 DNA sequence: TGTGCCAGCAGCTTGGGGGGGGGCTCCTACAATGAGCAGTTCTTC. It is translated as CASSLGGGSYNEQFF.

This clone was seen only a few times. The chain employs TRBV6-5 and TRBJ2-5; 8 positions match TRBD1. The tail of the sequence fits TRBJ2-7 better, so the J call may be wrong. The CDR3 contains 15 residues. Germline V gene data show CDR1 as MNHEY and CDR2 as SVGAGI. The CDR3 sequence: CASSYGGRGLYEQYF. The CDR3 DNA is TGTGCCAGCAGTTACGGGGGCAGGGGGCTCTACGAGCAGTACTTC.

This chain links TRBV19 with TRBJ1-1; D might be TRBD1 (6 bases). Trimming cost V 10 bases and J 0 bases, with 12 bases left between them. Germline V gene lookup returns CDR1 LNHDA and CDR2 SQIVND (reference sequence). This CDR3 is 13 amino acids long. DNA of the CDR3: TGTGCCATTAAGGACAGCATGAACACTGAAGCTTTCTTT. The encoded protein is CAIKDSMNTEAFF.

The chain joins TRBV5-1 to TRBJ2-6, with D possibly matching TRBD2 (6 bases). Germline V lookup: CDR1 SGHRS, CDR2 YFSETQ. The CDR3 loop spans 16 amino acids. V lost 3 bases and J 0 bases, leaving 10 bases between the germline ends. The CDR3 reads CASSSTGVSGANVLTF. CDR3 nucleotide sequence: TGCGCCAGCAGCTCTACGGGGGTCTCTGGGGCCAACGTCCTGACTTTC. Variable domain in full (rest from reference TRBV5-1 and TRBJ2-6): KAGVTQTPRYLIKTRGQQVTLSCSPISGHRSVSWYQQTPGQGLQFLFEYFSETQRNKGNFPGRFSGRQFSNSRSEMNVSTLELGDSALYLCASSSTGVSGANVLTFGAGSRLTVL.

The chain couples TRBV28 to TRBJ2-7; 10 nucleotides align to TRBD1. The CDR3 consists of 15 residues. Germline values: CDR1 MDHEN, CDR2 SYDVKM. The trim removed 4 bases at V and 6 bases at J, leaving 9 bases unmatched. DNA for the CDR3: TGTGCCAGCAGTTCCCGGACAGGGGGTATGGGCGAGCAGTACTTC. Protein: CASSSRTGGMGEQYF. Variable domain in full (rest from reference TRBV28 and TRBJ2-7): DVKVTQSSRYLVKRTGEKVFLECVQDMDHENMFWYRQDPGLGLRLIYFSYDVKMKEKGDIPEGYSVSREKKERFSLILESASTNQTSMYLCASSSRTGGMGEQYFGPGTRLTVT.

The chain recombines TRBV6-5 with TRBJ1-1, with 7 bases lining up with TRBD1. The germline gives CDR1 MNHEY, CDR2 SVGAGI. There are 16 residues in the CDR3. V lost 0 bases to trimming and J lost 0 bases; unmatched junction nucleotides: 4. The CDR3 coding sequence is TGTGCCAGCAGTTACTCGATCAGGGGGATGAACACTGAAGCTTTCTTT. Amino acid sequence: CASSYSIRGMNTEAFF.

This clone was seen only a few times. The gene calls are TRBV5-1 and TRBJ1-2, with D tentatively TRBD1 (5 bases). The CDR3 totals 15 residues. Germline assignment: CDR1 SGHRS and CDR2 YFSETQ. V was pared by 0 bases and J by 2 bases, with 11 bases between. The CDR3 nucleotides read TGCGCCAGCAGCTTGGTCGGGGGGGGAAACTATGGCTACACCTTC. Translated, it gives CASSLVGGGNYGYTF. The full variable domain, in which reference TRBV5-1 and TRBJ1-2 provide the parts outside the CDR3, is KAGVTQTPRYLIKTRGQQVTLSCSPISGHRSVSWYQQTPGQGLQFLFEYFSETQRNKGNFPGRFSGRQFSNSRSEMNVSTLELGDSALYLCASSLVGGGNYGYTFGSGTRLTVV.

The J gene is TRBJ2-5, the V gene TRBV7-3, with D perhaps TRBD2 (6 bases). V lost 5 bases and J lost 5, with 15 bases in between. The CDR3 is 14 amino acids. CDR1 and CDR2 from the germline V gene are SGHTA and FQGTGA. The CDR3 region has the DNA TGTGCCAGCAGCCCCGCCGGAGGGAGGGAGACCCAGTACTTC. It codes for CASSPAGGRETQYF.

The chain is built from TRBV5-8 and TRBJ1-5; the match to TRBD1 covers 11 bases. After removal of 3 bases from V and 2 bases from J, the junction contained 1 base not matched to a gene. The CDR3 runs 15 residues. Germline V gives CDR1 SGHTS, CDR2 YDEGEE. The CDR3: CASSWGQGGNQPQHF. CDR3 DNA: TGTGCCAGCAGCTGGGGACAGGGGGGCAATCAGCCCCAGCATTTT.

This chain uses TRBV6-4 with TRBJ2-3; TRBD2 matches 8 bases. This CDR3 contains 16 residues. V lost 8 bases to trimming and J lost 0 bases; unmatched junction nucleotides: 10. Per the germline V gene, CDR1 is MRHNA and CDR2 is SNTAGT. The CDR3 nucleotides are TGTGCCAGCGTCCCACCCACGGGGGGGAGCACAGATACGCAGTATTTT. Translated: CASVPPTGGSTDTQYF.

The chain has TRBV7-6 and TRBJ2-6; D not certain. CDR1 and CDR2 (germline): SGHVS, FNYEAQ. The CDR3 runs to 20 residues. The V and J ends lost 1 base and 0 bases respectively, with 19 bases between them. The CDR3 nucleotides read TGTGCCAGCAGCTTAGAGACGGCGGCAGAATATTTCTCTGGGGCCAACGTCCTGACTTTC. Translating gives CASSLETAAEYFSGANVLTF.

This sequence joins TRBV10-3 and TRBJ2-3; D not certain. Per the germline V gene, CDR1 is ENHRY and CDR2 is SYGVKD. Deletions cut 0 bases from V and 0 bases from J, with 4 bases between. The CDR3 extends over 14 amino acids. CDR3 bases: TGTGCCATCAGTGAGTCGACTAGCACAGATACGCAGTATTTT. It is translated as CAISESTSTDTQYF.

This chain uses TRBV6-5 with TRBJ2-7; tentative D call: TRBD2 (6 bases). The CDR3 has 14 residues. V gave up 1 base and J gave up 7 bases, with 14 bases separating them. Germline CDR1 and CDR2: MNHEY and SVGAGI. The DNA for the CDR3 is TGTGCCAGCAGTTACTGGGGGACTTCAGGAGAGCAGTACTTC. Its translation: CASSYWGTSGEQYF.

The genes are TRBV5-1 and TRBJ2-3; 8 bases fit TRBD2. Trimming took 6 bases from V and 0 from J; bases not matched to a gene: 12. This CDR3 has 17 residues. Germline assignment: CDR1 SGHRS and CDR2 YFSETQ. CDR3 protein: CASNYGVASGSTDTQYF. The DNA for the CDR3 is TGCGCCAGCAACTACGGCGTAGCTAGCGGGAGCACAGATACGCAGTATTTT.

Regarding this clone: A junction boundary mismatches the germline segment, possibly from a read error. The chain recombines TRBV5-1 with TRBJ1-5; TRBD1 matches 7 bases. CDR3 length: 15 amino acids. Germline-derived CDR1 and CDR2 are SGHRS and YFSETQ. CDR3 in amino acids: CASRLGTASNQPQHF. The CDR3 nucleotides read TGCGCCAGCAGGTTGGGGACAGCAAGCAATCAGCCCCAGCATTTT.

This clone was observed a single time. The chain employs TRBV29-1 and TRBJ2-7, with D possibly TRBD1 on 6 matching bases. Germline assignment: CDR1 SQVTM and CDR2 ANQGSEA. The CDR3 extends over 13 amino acids. V was pared by 4 bases and J by 2 bases, with 12 bases between. The CDR3 DNA is TGCAGCGTTGGGCAACAGGGCCCCTACGAGCAGTACTTC. This sequence encodes CSVGQQGPYEQYF.

V gene TRBV30 combines with J gene TRBJ1-4; 8 positions agree with TRBD1. The J segment lost 4 bases and the V segment lost 2 bases, leaving 9 bases of the junction unmatched. Per germline, CDR1 GTSNPN and CDR2 SVGIG (reference sequence). The CDR3 is 16 residues long. The CDR3 protein is CAWSSIRGPGNEKLFF. The CDR3 coding sequence is TGTGCCTGGAGTTCTATCAGGGGGCCCGGTAATGAAAAACTGTTTTTT.

The genes are TRBV10-3 and TRBJ2-3; tentative D call: TRBD2 (5 bases). Germline lookup yields CDR1 ENHRY and CDR2 SYGVKD. The V end was cut by 5 bases, the J end by 4 bases, with 16 bases between. This CDR3 spans 15 amino acids. The CDR3 DNA is TGTGCCATCAGTTCTCCGGGAAGTCATGCAGATACGCAGTATTTT. Translating it yields CAISSPGSHADTQYF.

This clone was counted only a few times. The V and J genes are TRBV4-1 and TRBJ2-1; the match to TRBD2 covers 8 bases. V lost 0 bases to trimming and J lost 9 bases; unmatched junction nucleotides: 16. The germline V gene encodes CDR1 MGHRA and CDR2 YSYEKL. The CDR3 spans 18 residues. The CDR3 here is CASSQDPISGAALGEQFF. The DNA of the CDR3 is TGCGCCAGCAGCCAAGATCCTATTAGCGGGGCCGCCTTGGGTGAGCAGTTCTTC.

This clone was observed a few times. The chain carries TRBV5-1 and TRBJ2-5, with 12 positions matching TRBD2. CDR3 length equals 15 residues. The germline gives CDR1 SGHRS, CDR2 YFSETQ. J was trimmed by 4 bases and V by 0 bases; bases with no gene match: 1. The CDR3 region has the DNA TGCGCCAGCAGCTTGGTGACTAGCGGGAGAGAGACCCAGTACTTC. Amino acid sequence: CASSLVTSGRETQYF. Full variable domain (outside the CDR3, taken from reference TRBV5-1 and TRBJ2-5): KAGVTQTPRYLIKTRGQQVTLSCSPISGHRSVSWYQQTPGQGLQFLFEYFSETQRNKGNFPGRFSGRQFSNSRSEMNVSTLELGDSALYLCASSLVTSGRETQYFGPGTRLLVL.